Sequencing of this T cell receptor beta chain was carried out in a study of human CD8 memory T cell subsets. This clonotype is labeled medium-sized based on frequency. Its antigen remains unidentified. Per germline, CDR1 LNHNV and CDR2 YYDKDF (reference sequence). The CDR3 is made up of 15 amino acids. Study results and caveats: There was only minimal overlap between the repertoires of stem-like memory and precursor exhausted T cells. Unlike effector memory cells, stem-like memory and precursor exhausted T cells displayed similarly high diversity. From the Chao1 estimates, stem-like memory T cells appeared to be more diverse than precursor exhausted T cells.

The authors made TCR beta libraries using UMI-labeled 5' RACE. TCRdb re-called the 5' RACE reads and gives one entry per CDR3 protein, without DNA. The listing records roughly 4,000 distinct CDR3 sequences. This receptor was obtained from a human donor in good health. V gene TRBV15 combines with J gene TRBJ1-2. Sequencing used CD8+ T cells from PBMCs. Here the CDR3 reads CATSRDFEVLGGYTF.